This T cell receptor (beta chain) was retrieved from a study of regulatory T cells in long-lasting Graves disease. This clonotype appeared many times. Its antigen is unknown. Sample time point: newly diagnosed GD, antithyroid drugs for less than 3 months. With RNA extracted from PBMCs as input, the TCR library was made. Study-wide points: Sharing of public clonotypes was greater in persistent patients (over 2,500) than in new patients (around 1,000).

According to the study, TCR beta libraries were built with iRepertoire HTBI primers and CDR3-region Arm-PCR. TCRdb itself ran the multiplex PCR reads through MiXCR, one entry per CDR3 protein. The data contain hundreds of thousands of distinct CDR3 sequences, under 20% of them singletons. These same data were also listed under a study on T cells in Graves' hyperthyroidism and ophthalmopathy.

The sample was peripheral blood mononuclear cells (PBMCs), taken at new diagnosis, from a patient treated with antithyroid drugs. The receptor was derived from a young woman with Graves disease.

As DNA, the CDR3 is TGCAGCGGTAGGAGGGATCGGGAGACCCAGTACTTC. It yields the protein CSGRRDRETQYF. This chain joins TRBV29-1 and TRBJ2-5, with D tentatively TRBD2 (6 bases). V lost 7 bases and J lost 5, with 14 bases in between. The CDR3 loop spans 12 amino acids. Germline V gene sequence: CDR1 SQVTM, CDR2 ANQGSEA.